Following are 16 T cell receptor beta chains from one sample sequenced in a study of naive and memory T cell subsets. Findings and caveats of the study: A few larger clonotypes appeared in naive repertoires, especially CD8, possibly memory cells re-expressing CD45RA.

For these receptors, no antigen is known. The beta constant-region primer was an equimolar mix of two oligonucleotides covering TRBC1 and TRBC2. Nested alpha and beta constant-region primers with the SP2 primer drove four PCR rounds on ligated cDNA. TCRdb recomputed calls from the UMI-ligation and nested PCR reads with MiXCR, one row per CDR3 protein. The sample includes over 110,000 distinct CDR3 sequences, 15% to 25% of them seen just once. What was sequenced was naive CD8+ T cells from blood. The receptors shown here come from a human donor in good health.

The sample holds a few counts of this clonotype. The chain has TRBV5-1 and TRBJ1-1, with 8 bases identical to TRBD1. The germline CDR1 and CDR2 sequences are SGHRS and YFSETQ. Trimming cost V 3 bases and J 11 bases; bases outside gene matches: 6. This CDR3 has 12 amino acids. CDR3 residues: CASSSGQGAAFF. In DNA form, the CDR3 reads TGCGCCAGCAGCTCCGGACAGGGCGCGGCTTTCTTT.

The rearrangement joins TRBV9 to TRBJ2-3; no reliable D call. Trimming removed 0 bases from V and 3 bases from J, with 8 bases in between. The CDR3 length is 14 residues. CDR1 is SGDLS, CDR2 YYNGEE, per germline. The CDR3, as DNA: TGTGCCAGCAGCGTAGGGTTCCCTACAGATACGCAGTATTTT. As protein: CASSVGFPTDTQYF.

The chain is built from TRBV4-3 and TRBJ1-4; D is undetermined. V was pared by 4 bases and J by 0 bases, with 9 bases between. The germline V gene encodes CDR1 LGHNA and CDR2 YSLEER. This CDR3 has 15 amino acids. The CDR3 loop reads CASSRILATNEKLFF. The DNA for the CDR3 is TGCGCCAGCAGCCGCATTTTGGCAACTAATGAAAAACTGTTTTTT.

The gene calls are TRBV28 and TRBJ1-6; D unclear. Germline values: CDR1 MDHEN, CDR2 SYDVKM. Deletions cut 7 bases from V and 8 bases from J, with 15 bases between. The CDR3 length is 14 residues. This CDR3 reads CASTADPGYSPLHF. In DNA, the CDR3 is TGTGCCAGCACCGCGGACCCGGGATATTCACCCCTCCACTTT.

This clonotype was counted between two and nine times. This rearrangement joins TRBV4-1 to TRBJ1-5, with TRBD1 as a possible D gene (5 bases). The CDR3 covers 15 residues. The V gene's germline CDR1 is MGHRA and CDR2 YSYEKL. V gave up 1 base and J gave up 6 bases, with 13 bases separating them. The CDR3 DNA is TGCGCCAGCAGCCAAGTAATGACAGCGGGTCAGCCCCAGCATTTT. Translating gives CASSQVMTAGQPQHF.

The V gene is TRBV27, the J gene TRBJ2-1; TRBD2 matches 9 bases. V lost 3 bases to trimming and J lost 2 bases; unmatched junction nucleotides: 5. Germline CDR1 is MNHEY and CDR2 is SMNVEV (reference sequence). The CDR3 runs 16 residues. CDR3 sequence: CASSFSAGGAYNEQFF. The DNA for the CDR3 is TGTGCCAGCAGTTTCTCCGCGGGGGGGGCCTACAATGAGCAGTTCTTC.

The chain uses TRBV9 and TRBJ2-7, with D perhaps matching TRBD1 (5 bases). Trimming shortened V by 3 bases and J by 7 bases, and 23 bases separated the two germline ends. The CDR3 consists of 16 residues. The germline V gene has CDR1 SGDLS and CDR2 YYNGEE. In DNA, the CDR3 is TGTGCCAGCAGCGCGGCGGTAGGGGCAGGTCGATGGGAGCAGTACTTC. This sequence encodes CASSAAVGAGRWEQYF.

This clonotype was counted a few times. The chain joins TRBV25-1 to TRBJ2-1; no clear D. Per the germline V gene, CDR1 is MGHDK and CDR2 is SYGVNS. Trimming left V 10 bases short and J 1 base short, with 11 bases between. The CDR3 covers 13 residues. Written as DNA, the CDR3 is TGTGCCACCCGGTCCTCATCCTACAATGAGCAGTTCTTC. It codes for CATRSSSYNEQFF.

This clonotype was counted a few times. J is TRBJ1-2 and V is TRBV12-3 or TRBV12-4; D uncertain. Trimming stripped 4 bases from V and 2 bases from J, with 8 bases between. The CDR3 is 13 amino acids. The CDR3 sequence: CASSWVFNYGYTF. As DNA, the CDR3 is TGTGCCAGCAGTTGGGTCTTCAACTATGGCTACACCTTC.

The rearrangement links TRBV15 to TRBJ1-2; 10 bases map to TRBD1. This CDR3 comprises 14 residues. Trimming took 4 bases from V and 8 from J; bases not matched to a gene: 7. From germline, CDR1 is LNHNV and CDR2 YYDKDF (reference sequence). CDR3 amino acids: CATSTWDRGGGYTF. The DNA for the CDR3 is TGTGCCACCAGCACCTGGGACAGGGGAGGAGGCTACACCTTC.

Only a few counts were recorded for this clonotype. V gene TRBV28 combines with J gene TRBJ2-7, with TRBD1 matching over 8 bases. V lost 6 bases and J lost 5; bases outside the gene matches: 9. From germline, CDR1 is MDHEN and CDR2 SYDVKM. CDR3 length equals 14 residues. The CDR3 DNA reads TGTGCCAGCAGCTTCTTGTCAGGGGGCCACGAGCAGTACTTC. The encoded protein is CASSFLSGGHEQYF.

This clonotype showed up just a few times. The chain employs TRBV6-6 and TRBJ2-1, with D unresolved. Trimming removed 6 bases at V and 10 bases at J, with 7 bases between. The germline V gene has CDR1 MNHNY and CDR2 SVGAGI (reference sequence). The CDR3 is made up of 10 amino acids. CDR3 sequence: CASSAVEQFF. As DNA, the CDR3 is TGTGCCAGCAGCGCAGTGGAGCAGTTCTTC.

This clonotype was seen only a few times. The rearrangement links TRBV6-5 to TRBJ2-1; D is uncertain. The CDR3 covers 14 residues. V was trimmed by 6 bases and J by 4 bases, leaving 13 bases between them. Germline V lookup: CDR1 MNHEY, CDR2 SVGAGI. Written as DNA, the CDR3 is TGTGCCAGCAGCATGGACCCAGCATACAATGAGCAGTTCTTC. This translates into CASSMDPAYNEQFF.

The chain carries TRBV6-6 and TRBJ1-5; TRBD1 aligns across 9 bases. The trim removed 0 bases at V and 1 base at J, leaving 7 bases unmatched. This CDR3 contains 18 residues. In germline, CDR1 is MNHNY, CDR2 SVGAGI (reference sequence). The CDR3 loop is CASSYSKGQGSSNQPQHF. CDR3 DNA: TGTGCCAGCAGTTACTCGAAGGGACAGGGTTCAAGCAATCAGCCCCAGCATTTT.

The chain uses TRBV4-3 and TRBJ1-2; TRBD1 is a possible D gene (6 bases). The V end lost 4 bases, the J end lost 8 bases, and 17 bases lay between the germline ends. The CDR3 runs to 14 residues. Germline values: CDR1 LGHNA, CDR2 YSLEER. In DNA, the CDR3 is TGCGCCAGCAGCCCCATGGCAGGGGCGTGGGGCTACACCTTC. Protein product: CASSPMAGAWGYTF.

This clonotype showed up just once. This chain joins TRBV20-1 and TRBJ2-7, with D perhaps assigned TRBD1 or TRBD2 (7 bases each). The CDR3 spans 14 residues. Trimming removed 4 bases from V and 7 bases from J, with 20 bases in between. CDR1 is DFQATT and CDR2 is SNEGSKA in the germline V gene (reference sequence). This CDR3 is CSATSGGGVGEQYF. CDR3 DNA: TGCAGTGCTACTTCAGGGGGGGGAGTAGGGGAGCAGTACTTC.